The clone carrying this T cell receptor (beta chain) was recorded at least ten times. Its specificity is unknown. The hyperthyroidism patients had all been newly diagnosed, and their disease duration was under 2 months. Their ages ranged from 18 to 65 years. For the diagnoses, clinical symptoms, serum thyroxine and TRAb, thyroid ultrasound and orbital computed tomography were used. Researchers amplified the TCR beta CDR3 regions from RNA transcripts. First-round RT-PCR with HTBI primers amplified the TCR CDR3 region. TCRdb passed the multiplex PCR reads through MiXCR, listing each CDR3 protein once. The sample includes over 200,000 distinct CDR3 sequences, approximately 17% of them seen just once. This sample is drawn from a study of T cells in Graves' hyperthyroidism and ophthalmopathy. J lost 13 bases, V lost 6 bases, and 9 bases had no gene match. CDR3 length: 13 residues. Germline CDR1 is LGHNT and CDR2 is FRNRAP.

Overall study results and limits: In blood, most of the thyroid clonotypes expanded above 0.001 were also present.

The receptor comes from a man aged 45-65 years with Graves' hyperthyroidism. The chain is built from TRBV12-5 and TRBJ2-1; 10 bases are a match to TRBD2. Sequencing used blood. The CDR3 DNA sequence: TGTGCTAGTGGCGGAACTAGCGGGACTAGACAGTTCTTC. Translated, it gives CASGGTSGTRQFF. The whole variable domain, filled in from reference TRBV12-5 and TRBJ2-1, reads DARVTQTPRHKVTEMGQEVTMRCQPILGHNTVFWYRQTMMQGLELLAYFRNRAPLDDSGMPKDRFSAEMPDATLATLKIQPSEPRDSAVYFCASGGTSGTRQFFGPGTRLTVL.